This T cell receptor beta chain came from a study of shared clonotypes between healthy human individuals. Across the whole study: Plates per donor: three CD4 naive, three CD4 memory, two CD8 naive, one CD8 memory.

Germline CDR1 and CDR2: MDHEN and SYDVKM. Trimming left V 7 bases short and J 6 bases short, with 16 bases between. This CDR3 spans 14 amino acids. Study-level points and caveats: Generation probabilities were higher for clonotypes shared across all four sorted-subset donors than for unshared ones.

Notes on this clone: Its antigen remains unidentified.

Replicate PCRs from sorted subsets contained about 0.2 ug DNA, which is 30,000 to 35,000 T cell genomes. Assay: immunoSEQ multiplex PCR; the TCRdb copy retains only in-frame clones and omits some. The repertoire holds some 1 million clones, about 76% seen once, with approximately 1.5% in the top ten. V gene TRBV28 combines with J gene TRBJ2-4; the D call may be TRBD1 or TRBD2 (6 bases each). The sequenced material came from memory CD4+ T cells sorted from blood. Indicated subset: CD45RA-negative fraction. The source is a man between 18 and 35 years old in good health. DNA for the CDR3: TGTGCCAGCACCCTAGGGGGGCCGGCAAACATTCAGTACTTC. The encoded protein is CASTLGGPANIQYF.